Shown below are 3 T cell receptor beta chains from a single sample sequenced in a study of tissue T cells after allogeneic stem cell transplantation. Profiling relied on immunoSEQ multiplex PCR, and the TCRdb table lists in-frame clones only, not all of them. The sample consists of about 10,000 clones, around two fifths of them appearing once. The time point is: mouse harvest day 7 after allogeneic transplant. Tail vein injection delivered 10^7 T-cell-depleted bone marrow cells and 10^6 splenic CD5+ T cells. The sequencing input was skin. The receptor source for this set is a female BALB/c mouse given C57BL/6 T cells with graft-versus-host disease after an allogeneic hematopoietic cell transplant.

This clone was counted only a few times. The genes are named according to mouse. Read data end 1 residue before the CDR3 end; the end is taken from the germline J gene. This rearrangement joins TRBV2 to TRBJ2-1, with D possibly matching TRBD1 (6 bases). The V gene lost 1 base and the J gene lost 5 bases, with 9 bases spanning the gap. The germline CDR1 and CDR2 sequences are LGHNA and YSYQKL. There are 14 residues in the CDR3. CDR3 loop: CASSQGDTNAEQFF. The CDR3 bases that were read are TGTGCCAGCAGCCAAGGGGACACCAATGCTGAGCAGTTC.

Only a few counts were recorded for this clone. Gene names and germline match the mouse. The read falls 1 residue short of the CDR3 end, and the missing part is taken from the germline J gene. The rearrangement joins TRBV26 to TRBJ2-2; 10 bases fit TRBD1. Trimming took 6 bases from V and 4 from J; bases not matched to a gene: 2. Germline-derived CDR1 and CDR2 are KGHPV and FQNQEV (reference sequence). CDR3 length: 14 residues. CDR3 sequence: CASSRDRGTGQLYF. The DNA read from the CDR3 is TGTGCCAGCAGCCGGGACAGGGGCACCGGGCAGCTCTAC. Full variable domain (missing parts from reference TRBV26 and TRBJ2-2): NSKVIQTPRYLVKGQGQKAKMRCIPEKGHPVVFWYQQNKNNEFKFLINFQNQEVLQQIDMTEKRFSAECPSNSPCSLEIQSSEAGDSALYLCASSRDRGTGQLYFGEGSKLTVL.

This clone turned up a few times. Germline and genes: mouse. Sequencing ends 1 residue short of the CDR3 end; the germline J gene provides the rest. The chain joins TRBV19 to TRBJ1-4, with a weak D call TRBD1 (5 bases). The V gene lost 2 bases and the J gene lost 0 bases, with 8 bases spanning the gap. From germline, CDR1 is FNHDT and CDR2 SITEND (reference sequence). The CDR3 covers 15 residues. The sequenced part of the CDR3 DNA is TGTGCCAGCAGTATTTGGGGGATTTCCAACGAAAGATTATTT. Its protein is CASSIWGISNERLF. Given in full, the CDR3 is CASSIWGISNERLFF.